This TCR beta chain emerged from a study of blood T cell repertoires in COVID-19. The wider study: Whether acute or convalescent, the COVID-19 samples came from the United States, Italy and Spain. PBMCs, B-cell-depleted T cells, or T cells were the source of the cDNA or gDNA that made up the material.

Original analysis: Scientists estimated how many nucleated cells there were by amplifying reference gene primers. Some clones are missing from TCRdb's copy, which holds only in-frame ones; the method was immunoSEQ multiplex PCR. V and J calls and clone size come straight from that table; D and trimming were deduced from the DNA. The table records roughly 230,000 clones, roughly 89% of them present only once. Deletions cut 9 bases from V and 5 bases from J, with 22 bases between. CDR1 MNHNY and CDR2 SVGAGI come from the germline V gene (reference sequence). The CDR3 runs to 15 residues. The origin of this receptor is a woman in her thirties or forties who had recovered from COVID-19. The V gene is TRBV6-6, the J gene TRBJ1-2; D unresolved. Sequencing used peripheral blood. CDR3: CARWTALISLYGYTF. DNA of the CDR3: TGTGCCAGGTGGACTGCCCTGATTTCCCTTTATGGCTACACCTTC.